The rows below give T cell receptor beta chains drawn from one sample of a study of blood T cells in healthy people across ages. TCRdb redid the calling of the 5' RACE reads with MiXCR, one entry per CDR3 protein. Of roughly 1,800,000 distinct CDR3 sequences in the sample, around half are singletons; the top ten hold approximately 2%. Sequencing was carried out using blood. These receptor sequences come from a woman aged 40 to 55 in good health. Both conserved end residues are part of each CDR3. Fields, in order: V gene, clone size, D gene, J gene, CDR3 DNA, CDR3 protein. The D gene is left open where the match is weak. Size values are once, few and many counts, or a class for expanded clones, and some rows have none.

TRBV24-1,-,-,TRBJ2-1,TGTGCCGCCAGTGACCCTCTAGGGGGTTTGGATGAGCAGTTCTTC,CAASDPLGGLDEQFF
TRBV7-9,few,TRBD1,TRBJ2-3,TGTGCCAGCAGCCGTAACCGGGACAGGATTGGAGCAGATACGCAGTATTTT,CASSRNRDRIGADTQYF
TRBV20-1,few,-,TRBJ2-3,TGCAGTGCGGCCTGGGGGGATACGCAGTATTTT,CSAAWGDTQYF
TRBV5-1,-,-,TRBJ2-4,TGCGCCAGCAGCTCGGACGGAAAAAACATTCAGTACTTC,CASSSDGKNIQYF
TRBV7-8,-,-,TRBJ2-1,TGTGCCAGCAGCTCCCGAGGGGAGCGCTCGGGCCAGGGAAATGAGCAGTTCTTC,CASSSRGERSGQGNEQFF
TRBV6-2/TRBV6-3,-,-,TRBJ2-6,TGTGCCAGCAGTTACACGGACATCCCTGGGGCCAACGTCCTGACTTTC,CASSYTDIPGANVLTF
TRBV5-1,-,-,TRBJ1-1,TGCGCCAGCAGCCTGTGGGGGGGGATGAACACTGAAGCTTTCTTT,CASSLWGGMNTEAFF
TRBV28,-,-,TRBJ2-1,TGTGCCAGCAGTTTAGGTCGCCACAGGGAGGGTAATGAGCAGTTCTTC,CASSLGRHREGNEQFF
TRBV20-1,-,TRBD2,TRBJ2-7,TGCAGTGCTAGTGGACTAGCGGGTAGCTCCTACGAGCAGTACTTC,CSASGLAGSSYEQYF
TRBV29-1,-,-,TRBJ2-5,TGCAGCGGCTTTAGTGGAAATGAGCAGTACTTC,CSGFSGNEQYF
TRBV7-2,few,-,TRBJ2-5,TGTGCCAGCAGCTTAGAACCCCTCCAAGAGACCCAGTACTTC,CASSLEPLQETQYF
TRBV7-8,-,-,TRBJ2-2,TGTGCCAGCATTTCGAGGGCTCCACTAGAACCCGGGGAGCTGTTTTTT,CASISRAPLEPGELFF
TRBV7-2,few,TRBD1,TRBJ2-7,TGTGCCAGCAGCGCGGACAGGGGGCGCTTATACGAGCAGTACTTC,CASSADRGRLYEQYF
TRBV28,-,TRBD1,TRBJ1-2,TGTGCCGGGGGACAGGTGACCTATGGCTACACCTTC,CAGGQVTYGYTF
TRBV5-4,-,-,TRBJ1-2,TGTGCCAGCAGCTCCTCGACCCAGACAGCTAACTATGGCTACACCTTC,CASSSSTQTANYGYTF
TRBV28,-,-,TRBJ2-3,TGTGCCAGCAGCCCTTTAGGTAGGGAAGGCACAGATACGCAGTATTTT,CASSPLGREGTDTQYF
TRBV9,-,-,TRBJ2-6,TGTGCCAGCAGCGTAGCGCTCTCTGGGGCCAACGTCCTGACTTTC,CASSVALSGANVLTF
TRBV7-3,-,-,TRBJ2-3,TGTGCCAGCAGCTTAAGTCGGATCACAGATACGCAGTATTTT,CASSLSRITDTQYF
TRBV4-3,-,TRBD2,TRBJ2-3,TGCGCCAGCAGCCAAGACGGGACTAGCGTCCAAGAGTCGGATACGCAGTATTTT,CASSQDGTSVQESDTQYF
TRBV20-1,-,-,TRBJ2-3,TGCAGTGCTAGAGATTTGTGGAGAGGAGTAGATACGCAGTATTTT,CSARDLWRGVDTQYF
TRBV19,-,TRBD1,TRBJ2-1,TGTGCCAGTAGTATAGAGTCCAGGGGGAGTGAGCAGTTCTTC,CASSIESRGSEQFF
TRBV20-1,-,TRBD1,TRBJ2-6,TGCAGTGCTAGTGGACAGGCCTGGGGTGGGGCCAACGTCCTGACTTTC,CSASGQAWGGANVLTF
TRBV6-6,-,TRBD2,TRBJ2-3,TGTGCCAGCAGTTCACCCCGGGGCGGGGGGGATACGCAGTATTTT,CASSSPRGGGDTQYF
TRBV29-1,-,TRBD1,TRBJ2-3,TGCAGCGCGGGACAGGGCATGTCAGATACGCAGTATTTT,CSAGQGMSDTQYF
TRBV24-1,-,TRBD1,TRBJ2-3,TGTGCCACCAGTGAACAGGGGCGCGGCACAGATACGCTGTATTTT,CATSEQGRGTDTLYF
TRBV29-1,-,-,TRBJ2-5,TGCAGCGTACAAGGGGGGTCGGAGACCCAGTACTTC,CSVQGGSETQYF
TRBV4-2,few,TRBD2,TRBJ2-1,TGTGCCAGCAGCCTTCATAGCGGGGGGGCAGGCAATGAGCAGTTCTTC,CASSLHSGGAGNEQFF
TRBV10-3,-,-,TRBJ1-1,TGTGCCATCAGTCGGGGTGCTGCTGAAGCTTTCTTT,CAISRGAAEAFF
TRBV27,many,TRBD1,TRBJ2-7,TGTGCCAGCAGTTTTGGGGACAGGGGCTACGAGCAGTACTTC,CASSFGDRGYEQYF
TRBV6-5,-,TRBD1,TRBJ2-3,TGTGCCAGCAGACCCCAGGGGGCTGGCACAGATACGCAGTATTTT,CASRPQGAGTDTQYF
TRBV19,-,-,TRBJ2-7,TGTGCCAGTAGTATGTATGTTGGCCCCTCCGAGCAGTACTTC,CASSMYVGPSEQYF
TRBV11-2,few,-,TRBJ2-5,TGTGCCAGCAGCTTAGAGAGGAGGGGGGTGACCCAGTACTTC,CASSLERRGVTQYF
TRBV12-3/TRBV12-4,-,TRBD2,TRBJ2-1,TGTGCCAGCAGTGCCCGACTAGCGGGGGCCAATGAGCAGTTCTTC,CASSARLAGANEQFF
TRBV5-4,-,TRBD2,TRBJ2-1,TGTGCCAGCAGCACCAGTGGGGGGGAAAACAATGAGCAGTTCTTC,CASSTSGGENNEQFF
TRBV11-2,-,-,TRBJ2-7,TGTGTCAGCAGCTTTTTGGGGCGCAACTACGAGCAGTACTTC,CVSSFLGRNYEQYF
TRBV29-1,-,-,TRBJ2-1,TGCAGCGTTCTCGGGGGCAATACAAATGAGCAGTTCTTC,CSVLGGNTNEQFF
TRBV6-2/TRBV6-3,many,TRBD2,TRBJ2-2,TGTGCCAGTAAGCGGACTAGCGTGAACACCGGGGAGCTGTTTTTT,CASKRTSVNTGELFF
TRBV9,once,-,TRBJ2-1,TGTGCCAGCAGCCCACCCCAGGAAGAGCAGTTCTTC,CASSPPQEEQFF
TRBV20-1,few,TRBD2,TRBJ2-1,TGCAGTGCTGAGCGGGACCACCCCATTTACAATGAGCAGTTCTTC,CSAERDHPIYNEQFF
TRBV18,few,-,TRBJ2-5,TGTGCCAGCTCACCCGGGGCAATAGAGACCCAGTACTTC,CASSPGAIETQYF
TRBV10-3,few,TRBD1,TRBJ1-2,TGTGCCATCAGTCAAACAGGGGTCGGCGGCTACACCTTC,CAISQTGVGGYTF
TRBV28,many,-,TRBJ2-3,TGTGCCAGCAGTTTAGTGGGTAGTCCTACGCAGTATTTT,CASSLVGSPTQYF
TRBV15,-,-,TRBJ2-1,TGTGCCACCAGCAGAAGTCTAGCGCTTTACAATGAGCAGTTCTTC,CATSRSLALYNEQFF
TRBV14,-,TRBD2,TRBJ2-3,TGTGCCGGCAGCCATCGAAGCGGGGGGGGAGATACGCAGTATTTT,CAGSHRSGGGDTQYF